This T cell receptor delta chain was identified in a study of Vδ1+ human thymocytes. Regarding the study as a whole: Thymic TRG and TRD repertoires appeared highly polyclonal, with Gaussian CDR3 length distributions. Despite high sort purity, roughly 20% of thymic T cell receptor delta sequences were Vdelta2. Unexpected Vdelta2 sequences could cause misinterpretation of bulk repertoire data. TRD repertoires were essentially private, unlike widely shared TRG clonotypes.

Thymocytes were sorted as CD3+ TCRVdelta1+ TCRVdelta2- after alphabeta T cell depletion. The V gene end was trimmed by 5 bases and the J gene end by 2 bases; junction bases not matched to a gene: 24. The CDR3 length is 21 residues. The V gene's germline CDR1 is TSWWSYY and CDR2 QGS. Sequences come from RNA converted to cDNA by reverse transcription. The CDR3 regions were amplified by multiplex PCR from V-gene primers to a constant-region primer. With CATT, TCRdb re-called clones from the multiplex PCR reads. The table has about 58,000 delta-chain clones, roughly 16% seen once. To note about this clone: Its specificity is not known.

This clonotype was sampled from a girl under three years old who had congenital heart surgery. The chain has TRDV1 and TRDJ1; 9 bases fit TRDD2. Sequenced sample: Vdelta1+ gamma-delta thymocytes from the thymus. Subset described: FACS-sorted CD3+ TCRalphabeta- TCRVdelta1+ TCRVdelta2- thymocytes. The CDR3 spells CALGSLAFLRAGDWTTDKLIF. The CDR3 DNA follows: TGTGCTCTTGGGTCCCTAGCCTTCCTACGTGCGGGGGATTGGACAACCGATAAACTCATCTTT.